The T cell receptor (beta chain) described here comes from a study of early T cells in non-severe SARS-CoV-2 infection. Study at large: The authors sequenced bulk RNA from unsorted whole blood, leaving chains unpaired.

Study findings and constraints: VDJdb matching, biased toward anti-spike CD8 responses, missed private and CD4 specificities.

The CDR3 contains 15 residues. V gave up 5 bases and J gave up 1 base, with 12 bases separating them. Attachment of unique molecular identifiers to individual cDNA molecules was performed. From the 5' RACE reads, TCRdb called clonotypes with MiXCR, one entry per CDR3 protein. The table lists 27,000 or so distinct CDR3 sequences, roughly 3.9% of them singletons. This clonotype was found a few times. Its target is unknown. The receptor was isolated from an adult who was a healthcare worker with PCR-confirmed SARS-CoV-2 infection or an uninfected control (not recorded which). The sequencing input was whole blood. The chain combines TRBV12-3 or TRBV12-4 with TRBJ2-1; D call uncertain. The CDR3 loop reads CASSNYLISYNEQFF. The CDR3 nucleotides read TGTGCCAGCAGTAATTATCTTATTTCCTACAATGAGCAGTTCTTC.